One T cell receptor (beta chain) is described in this entry. This CDR3 comprises 15 residues. Germline V gene sequence: CDR1 SNHLY, CDR2 FYNNEI. Trimming removed 6 bases from V and 4 bases from J; junction bases left unmatched: 9. The data derive from a study of T cells of healthy individuals. TCRdb re-derived calls from the 5' RACE reads in MiXCR, one entry per CDR3 protein. The profile shows 60,000 to 80,000 distinct CDR3 sequences, roughly 16% of them singletons. The chain recombines TRBV2 with TRBJ2-3; TRBD2 matches 8 bases. This sequence originates from a human donor in good health. CDR3 bases: TGTGCCAGCAGAGCAGGACTAGCCCGGGCAGATACGCAGTATTTT. As protein: CASRAGLARADTQYF.